Listed below are T cell receptor beta chains from one sample, sequenced in a study of neurological immune-mediated disorders. One entry per CDR3 protein, called by TCRdb with MiXCR from the 5' RACE reads. The repertoire has approximately 82,000 distinct CDR3 sequences, around 14% of them found once; the top ten carry about 5%. Sequenced: PBMCs. These receptors were obtained from a female donor with HTLV-1-associated myelopathy (HAM/TSP). The conserved cysteine and the conserved F or W are not part of the CDR3 here.

V gene: TRBV27
J gene: TRBJ2-1
CDR3 protein: ASSTSGGQRYNEQF

V gene: TRBV11-2
J gene: TRBJ1-5
CDR3 protein: ASSFGGGGNQPQH

V gene: TRBV12-3/TRBV12-4
J gene: TRBJ1-1
CDR3 protein: ASSYRTGVQAAF

V gene: TRBV2
J gene: TRBJ1-5
CDR3 protein: ASSEDAGGDQPQH

V gene: TRBV5-1
J gene: TRBJ2-1
CDR3 protein: ASSDGQSYNEQF

V gene: TRBV7-9
J gene: TRBJ2-7
CDR3 protein: ASSPAVGDRAREQY

V gene: TRBV30
J gene: TRBJ1-1
CDR3 protein: AWGQYTEAF

V gene: TRBV5-8
J gene: TRBJ1-1
CDR3 protein: ASSLVTNTRVNTEAF

V gene: TRBV5-6
J gene: TRBJ2-3
CDR3 protein: ASSPDRVRADTQY

V gene: TRBV7-2
J gene: TRBJ2-1
CDR3 protein: ASSLRASGGSSSYNEQF

V gene: TRBV11-2
J gene: TRBJ2-3
CDR3 protein: ASSLDIERGFTDTQY

V gene: TRBV20-1
J gene: TRBJ1-2
CDR3 protein: SASQKGPYGYT

V gene: TRBV4-1
J gene: TRBJ2-4
CDR3 protein: ASSQEQEGRAKNIQY

V gene: TRBV12-3/TRBV12-4
J gene: TRBJ2-7
CDR3 protein: ASSGGQGGEQY

V gene: TRBV6-2/TRBV6-3
J gene: TRBJ1-6
CDR3 protein: ASSRAYSPLH

V gene: TRBV6-5
J gene: TRBJ2-3
CDR3 protein: ASSYSNKGQSTDTQY

V gene: TRBV18
J gene: TRBJ2-1
CDR3 protein: ASSRTAGFEQF

V gene: TRBV20-1
J gene: TRBJ2-5
CDR3 protein: SAQQGAPGETQY

V gene: TRBV12-3/TRBV12-4
J gene: TRBJ2-1
CDR3 protein: ASSGTGKGSYNEQF

V gene: TRBV6-2/TRBV6-3
J gene: TRBJ1-1
CDR3 protein: ASSYNLGARSPEAF

V gene: TRBV10-3
J gene: TRBJ1-2
CDR3 protein: AINQGRNYGYT

V gene: TRBV7-8
J gene: TRBJ2-3
CDR3 protein: ASSASTDTQY

V gene: TRBV20-1
J gene: TRBJ2-1
CDR3 protein: SARARGNDYNEQF

V gene: TRBV5-1
J gene: TRBJ2-6
CDR3 protein: ASSLMGQSSGANVLT

V gene: TRBV4-2
J gene: TRBJ2-1
CDR3 protein: ASSRRTSGAYYNEQF

V gene: TRBV5-8
J gene: TRBJ2-1
CDR3 protein: ASSLGAGTTEQF

V gene: TRBV2
J gene: TRBJ1-2
CDR3 protein: ASRRDTNYGYT

V gene: TRBV4-2
J gene: TRBJ2-7
CDR3 protein: ASSPTGHEQY

V gene: TRBV2
J gene: TRBJ2-1
CDR3 protein: ASSEEQGSYNEQF

V gene: TRBV5-1
J gene: TRBJ2-7
CDR3 protein: ASSTTTDRDHEQY

V gene: TRBV20-1
J gene: TRBJ1-6
CDR3 protein: SDKGRVMGNSPLH

V gene: TRBV20-1
J gene: TRBJ1-5
CDR3 protein: SAPTRGTNQPQH

V gene: TRBV4-1
J gene: TRBJ2-2
CDR3 protein: ASSLSRDRGPGELF

V gene: TRBV5-1
J gene: TRBJ1-1
CDR3 protein: ASSVDGLNTEAF

V gene: TRBV24-1
J gene: TRBJ1-2
CDR3 protein: ATSDLQGVDGYT

V gene: TRBV12-3/TRBV12-4
J gene: TRBJ2-3
CDR3 protein: ASSPSGSTDTQY

V gene: TRBV7-9
J gene: TRBJ2-1
CDR3 protein: ASSLVRDVNEQF

V gene: TRBV18
J gene: TRBJ1-3
CDR3 protein: ASSTTTGEIGNTIY

V gene: TRBV20-1
J gene: TRBJ1-5
CDR3 protein: SAKSVGNQPQH

V gene: TRBV5-5
J gene: TRBJ1-5
CDR3 protein: ASSLAGRNNQPQH

V gene: TRBV7-9
J gene: TRBJ1-6
CDR3 protein: ASSVNSPLH

V gene: TRBV29-1
J gene: TRBJ1-2
CDR3 protein: SVSGETYGYT

V gene: TRBV3-1
J gene: TRBJ1-4
CDR3 protein: ASSGTGGEKLF

V gene: TRBV5-1
J gene: TRBJ2-3
CDR3 protein: ASSSFPMVADTQY

V gene: TRBV24-1
J gene: TRBJ2-3
CDR3 protein: ATSPGVSGDTDTQY

V gene: TRBV5-1
J gene: TRBJ2-7
CDR3 protein: ASSLTPGLTYEQY

V gene: TRBV5-1
J gene: TRBJ1-4
CDR3 protein: ASSFRDRGNEKLF

V gene: TRBV4-1
J gene: TRBJ1-1
CDR3 protein: ASSRRGGTNTEAF

V gene: TRBV7-8
J gene: TRBJ2-7
CDR3 protein: ASSLQASSYEQY

V gene: TRBV12-3/TRBV12-4
J gene: TRBJ1-1
CDR3 protein: ASSLQAQGGTEAF

V gene: TRBV5-1
J gene: TRBJ2-1
CDR3 protein: ASSLGGRVPYNEQF

V gene: TRBV25-1
J gene: TRBJ2-7
CDR3 protein: ASSERAADSYEQY

V gene: TRBV6-1
J gene: TRBJ1-5
CDR3 protein: ASTSGVGQPQH